These 5 T cell receptor beta chains came from one sample sequenced in a study of cytomegalovirus exposure and HLA in healthy donors. Produced via immunoSEQ multiplex PCR; TCRdb's table is partial and in-frame only. The data hold 150,000 or so clones, with 84% observed a single time. The sequenced sample was PBMCs. These receptors all stem from a man younger than 45 in good health and CMV-seropositive.

This clone was recorded a few times. The V and J genes are TRBV4-1 and TRBJ1-2; D uncertain. The germline gives CDR1 MGHRA, CDR2 YSYEKL. This CDR3 is 11 amino acids long. Trimming stripped 4 bases from V and 7 bases from J, with 7 bases between. The CDR3 nucleotides are TGCGCCAGCAGCCCAGGCACTGGCTACACCTTC. Translated: CASSPGTGYTF.

The chain employs TRBV9 and TRBJ2-3, with 9 bases identical to TRBD2. With V trimmed by 3 bases and J by 6 bases, 2 bases remained unmatched. CDR3 size: 13 residues. Germline V lookup: CDR1 SGDLS, CDR2 YYNGEE. The CDR3 protein is CASSAAGGDTQYF. DNA for the CDR3: TGTGCCAGCAGCGCGGCGGGGGGGGATACGCAGTATTTT. The whole variable domain, filled in from reference TRBV9 and TRBJ2-3, reads DSGVTQTPKHLITATGQRVTLRCSPRSGDLSVYWYQQSLDQGLQFLIQYYNGEERAKGNILERFSAQQFPDLHSELNLSSLELGDSALYFCASSAAGGDTQYFGPGTRLTVL.

The rearrangement links TRBV21-1 to TRBJ2-1; TRBD1, the D gene given by the table, was not confirmed from the DNA. TRBV21-1 is a listed pseudogene. The CDR3 is made up of 12 amino acids. CDR3 bases: TGTGCCAGCAGCAAAACAAACAATGAGCAGTTCTTC. Encoded protein: CASSKTNNEQFF.

The rearrangement joins TRBV28 to TRBJ2-7; TRBD1 is a possible D gene (6 bases). The CDR3 has 13 residues. Between the trimmed V and J ends, which lost 7 bases and 5 bases, there was a span of 15 bases. Germline lookup yields CDR1 MDHEN and CDR2 SYDVKM. The CDR3 nucleotides are TGTGCCAGCACCCCGACAGGAGTTGACGAGCAGTACTTC. Residues: CASTPTGVDEQYF.

The chain carries TRBV28 and TRBJ2-1; D might be TRBD1 (5 bases). Trimming removed 7 bases at V and 7 bases at J, with 17 bases between. The CDR3 is 14 residues long. Per germline, CDR1 MDHEN and CDR2 SYDVKM. CDR3 DNA: TGTGCCAGCACCGTAGGGGTAATTGGAAATGAGCAGTTCTTC. Protein sequence: CASTVGVIGNEQFF.